Shown below are 32 T cell receptor beta chains from a single sample sequenced in a study of blood T cell repertoires in COVID-19 (dated by TCRdb to the early 2020s). Libraries were constructed by the immunoSEQ multiplex PCR assay. Drawn from immuneACCESS, this table holds only the in-frame rearrangements with V and J called that TCRdb kept. Clones are partly lost; checked studies trace under half to an unresolved V gene and leave the rest unexplained. For this sample there are 370,000 or so clones; over 65% appear just once. The biggest ten clones account for roughly 1.2% of the sample. Sequenced input: peripheral blood. The receptors were sampled from a human donor with acute or convalescent COVID-19. The donor label of this sample is uncertain.

The V and J genes are TRBV30 and TRBJ1-2, with 8 bases lining up with TRBD1. The CDR3 totals 15 residues. Germline V gene sequence: CDR1 GTSNPN, CDR2 SVGIG (reference sequence). V dropped 2 bases and J dropped 8; count of bases not matched to a gene: 13. The CDR3, as DNA: TGTGCCTGGAGTCGACCGGGACAGGACCGTCGGGGCTACACCTTC. This sequence encodes CAWSRPGQDRRGYTF.

This clone has a handful of counts. This chain joins TRBV29-1 and TRBJ1-2; 8 nucleotides align to TRBD1. This CDR3 contains 13 residues. Per germline, CDR1 SQVTM and CDR2 ANQGSEA. The junction had 11 bases not matched to a gene; V was cut back by 8 bases and J by 6 bases. DNA of the CDR3: TGCAGCAGCACCCGGGACAGGTTTGATGGCTACACCTTC. Translation: CSSTRDRFDGYTF.

This clone was seen repeatedly, ten times or more. The chain joins TRBV7-8 to TRBJ1-1, with 7 bases matching TRBD1. The CDR3 is 14 amino acids. Trimming removed 5 bases from V and 4 bases from J; junction bases left unmatched: 7. Germline loops: CDR1 SGHVS, CDR2 FQNEAQ. The DNA of the CDR3 is TGTGCCAGCAGCCCGTTCGCAGGGGGCACTGAAGCTTTCTTT. Protein: CASSPFAGGTEAFF.

This sequence joins TRBV5-4 and TRBJ1-1; weak D call: TRBD1 (5 bases). Germline V gene data show CDR1 as SGHNT and CDR2 as YYREEE (reference sequence). The V and J ends lost 0 bases and 2 bases respectively, with 8 bases between them. The CDR3 spans 14 residues. The CDR3 is CASSLVGLNTEAFF. The CDR3 DNA follows: TGTGCCAGCAGCTTGGTGGGGCTCAACACTGAAGCTTTCTTT.

This clone was seen a single time. This chain joins TRBV3-1 (or the pseudogene TRBV3-2) and TRBJ2-3, with 12 bases aligning to TRBD2. Per the germline V gene, CDR1 is LGHDT and CDR2 is YNNKEL (reference sequence). Unmatched junction bases numbered 8, after V lost 6 bases and J lost 7 bases. The CDR3 has 15 residues. This chain's CDR3 is CASRLTSGGIYTQYF. CDR3 bases: TGTGCCAGCAGACTTACTAGCGGGGGGATCTATACGCAGTATTTT.

The chain joins TRBV30 to TRBJ1-2; D not resolved. Trimming took off 5 bases at V and 8 bases at J, with 15 bases between the two ends. Germline V gives CDR1 GTSNPN, CDR2 SVGIG (reference sequence). The CDR3 is made up of 12 amino acids. This chain's CDR3 is CAWLYGGEGYTF. CDR3 DNA: TGTGCCTGGCTTTATGGAGGTGAGGGCTACACCTTC.

The rearrangement joins TRBV2 to TRBJ2-7; 9 positions agree with TRBD2. Germline lookup yields CDR1 SNHLY and CDR2 FYNNEI. CDR3 length equals 14 residues. The V segment lost 8 bases and the J segment 6 bases; nucleotides outside the gene matches: 11. The CDR3 region has the DNA TGTGCCAGCCCCCCGAGCGGGAGGAATATCGAGCAGTACTTC. It encodes CASPPSGRNIEQYF.

The gene calls are TRBV6-5 and TRBJ2-7, with D unclear. CDR3 length: 13 amino acids. Trimming cost V 5 bases and J 3 bases, with 11 bases left between them. Germline values: CDR1 MNHEY, CDR2 SVGAGI. CDR3 protein: CASSTPIVYEQYF. As DNA, the CDR3 is TGTGCCAGCAGTACTCCGATCGTCTACGAGCAGTACTTC.

This sequence joins TRBV18 and TRBJ1-5, with 9 bases identical to TRBD1. CDR1 and CDR2 (germline): KGHSH, LQKENI. The CDR3 has 16 residues. The J segment lost 7 bases and the V segment lost 3 bases, leaving 10 bases of the junction unmatched. The CDR3 DNA is TGTGCCAGCTCACCGAGAAGGACAGGGGAGGAACAGCCCCAGCATTTT. Protein product: CASSPRRTGEEQPQHF.

This sequence joins TRBV3-1 (or the pseudogene TRBV3-2) and TRBJ1-1, with 8 nucleotides matching TRBD1. Germline trimming cut 1 base from V and 4 bases from J; bases unmatched to any gene: 5. The CDR3 extends over 15 amino acids. Germline V gives CDR1 LGHDT, CDR2 YNNKEL (reference sequence). CDR3 residues: CASSQGTGLGTEAFF. CDR3 in DNA: TGTGCCAGCAGCCAAGGGACAGGGTTGGGCACTGAAGCTTTCTTT.

The chain is built from TRBV6-5 and TRBJ2-7; the match to TRBD1 covers 9 bases. The CDR3 consists of 15 residues. V dropped 4 bases and J dropped 7; count of bases not matched to a gene: 11. Germline CDR1 and CDR2: MNHEY and SVGAGI. CDR3 coding DNA: TGTGCCAGCAGTTCCGAAGGGACAGGGAATCGGGAGCAGTACTTC. Translating it yields CASSSEGTGNREQYF.

The V and J genes are TRBV19 and TRBJ1-1; TRBD1 matches at 8 bases. Germline V lookup: CDR1 LNHDA, CDR2 SQIVND (reference sequence). V dropped 5 bases and J dropped 0; count of bases not matched to a gene: 14. The CDR3 has 18 amino acids. CDR3 loop: CASSHLGGRQGLNTEAFF. CDR3 DNA: TGTGCCAGTAGTCACCTCGGAGGGCGACAGGGGCTGAACACTGAAGCTTTCTTT. Combining the CDR3 with reference TRBV19 and TRBJ1-1 gives the whole variable domain DGGITQSPKYLFRKEGQNVTLSCEQNLNHDAMYWYRQDPGQGLRLIYYSQIVNDFQKGDIAEGYSVSREKKESFPLTVTSAQKNPTAFYLCASSHLGGRQGLNTEAFFGQGTRLTVV.

As concerns this clone: Other DNA sequences of this sample code for an identical CDR3. The chain is built from TRBV18 and TRBJ2-3; TRBD1 matches 10 bases. After removal of 3 bases from V and 2 bases from J, the junction contained 2 bases not matched to a gene. Germline-derived CDR1 and CDR2 are KGHSH and LQKENI. The CDR3 consists of 15 residues. CDR3 sequence reads: CASSPGTGATDTQYF. The CDR3 bases are TGTGCCAGCTCACCGGGGACAGGGGCCACAGATACGCAGTATTTT.

The V call is TRBV6-6, the J call TRBJ2-2, with D possibly being TRBD1 (6 bases). The V end was cut by 5 bases, the J end by 0 bases, with 16 bases between. The CDR3 has 17 residues. Germline CDR1 and CDR2: MNHNY and SVGAGI (reference sequence). CDR3 nucleotides: TGTGCCAGCAGTCAAAGGACAGTTCCTGCGAACACCGGGGAGCTGTTTTTT. As protein: CASSQRTVPANTGELFF.

This chain links TRBV29-1 with TRBJ2-7; D might be TRBD1 (6 bases). The CDR3 runs 14 residues. Trimming took off 6 bases at V and 3 bases at J, with 18 bases between the two ends. CDR1 is SQVTM, CDR2 ANQGSEA, per germline. The CDR3 DNA sequence: TGCAGCGTCTTGCTCCAGGGGCGACTCTACGAGCAGTACTTC. It encodes CSVLLQGRLYEQYF.

This clone has a single count. This sequence joins TRBV14 and TRBJ2-7, with 7 bases identical to TRBD2. CDR3 length: 17 amino acids. Germline V lookup: CDR1 SGHDN, CDR2 FVKESK. Losses at the gene ends were 4 bases for V and 4 bases for J; bases not matched to a gene: 16. CDR3 coding DNA: TGTGCCAGCAGCCCCCGGGAGGCCGGGACCGCTTTTTACGAGCAGTACTTC. This gives the protein CASSPREAGTAFYEQYF.

The chain employs TRBV19 and TRBJ1-1; D perhaps matches TRBD1 (5 bases). Trimming pared 3 bases from V and 6 bases from J, leaving 14 bases between. The CDR3 covers 14 residues. The germline gives CDR1 LNHDA, CDR2 SQIVND (reference sequence). The CDR3, as DNA: TGTGCCAGTAGTATTCCGGAGGGGCCGGCTGAAGCTTTCTTT. Its translation: CASSIPEGPAEAFF.

The genes are TRBV4-1 and TRBJ1-2; 9 bases map to TRBD1. The V gene end was trimmed by 4 bases and the J gene end by 5 bases; junction bases not matched to a gene: 5. Looked up from germline, CDR1 is MGHRA and CDR2 is YSYEKL. CDR3 size: 14 residues. The CDR3 region has the DNA TGCGCCAGCAGCCGCTCCGGGACAGGGTATGGCTACACCTTC. Protein product: CASSRSGTGYGYTF.

The rearrangement links TRBV19 to TRBJ2-7; D unclear. V was cut by 5 bases and J by 5 bases, with 7 bases left in between. The CDR3 length is 11 residues. Germline V gene data show CDR1 as LNHDA and CDR2 as SQIVND (reference sequence). Here the CDR3 reads CASSHFDEQYF. In DNA form, the CDR3 reads TGTGCCAGTAGTCACTTCGACGAGCAGTACTTC. Full variable domain (remainder filled in from reference TRBV19 and TRBJ2-7): DGGITQSPKYLFRKEGQNVTLSCEQNLNHDAMYWYRQDPGQGLRLIYYSQIVNDFQKGDIAEGYSVSREKKESFPLTVTSAQKNPTAFYLCASSHFDEQYFGPGTRLTVT.

V usage is TRBV5-1 and J usage is TRBJ1-1; D possibly corresponds to TRBD1 (6 bases). The V end lost 4 bases, the J end lost 1 base, and 11 bases lay between the germline ends. Germline CDR1 reads SGHRS; CDR2 reads YFSETQ. This CDR3 contains 14 residues. The CDR3 DNA reads TGCGCCAGCAGCCCGTACAGGGAGAACACTGAAGCTTTCTTT. It codes for CASSPYRENTEAFF.

The J gene is TRBJ1-2, the V gene TRBV3-1 (or the pseudogene TRBV3-2), with D perhaps TRBD1 (6 bases). The CDR3 covers 15 residues. The germline gives CDR1 LGHDT, CDR2 YNNKEL (reference sequence). With 2 bases removed from V and 0 bases from J, the gap between germline ends came to 10 bases. This chain's CDR3 is CASSQRTGTNYGYTF. CDR3 DNA: TGTGCCAGCAGCCAACGTACAGGGACTAACTATGGCTACACCTTC.

The CDR3: CATSDSRGSSYNSPLHF. In DNA form, the CDR3 reads TGTGCCACCAGTGATTCCCGCGGAAGCTCCTATAATTCACCCCTCCACTTT. V gene TRBV24-1 combines with J gene TRBJ1-6; D uncertain. CDR1 is KGHDR, CDR2 SFDVKD, per germline. This CDR3 has 17 residues. Trimming removed 2 bases from V and 0 bases from J, with 10 bases in between.

The chain links TRBV11-3 to TRBJ2-7; D might be TRBD1 (5 bases). This CDR3 spans 14 amino acids. V lost 3 bases and J 0 bases, leaving 9 bases between the germline ends. Germline V gene data show CDR1 as SGHNT and CDR2 as YENEEA. DNA for the CDR3: TGTGCCAGCAGCTTGGGGCCGGACTCCTACGAGCAGTACTTC. Translation gives CASSLGPDSYEQYF.

The chain recombines TRBV29-1 with TRBJ2-7; TRBD1 matches 7 bases. The CDR3 contains 13 residues. Germline CDR1 SQVTM, CDR2 ANQGSEA. The J segment lost 4 bases and the V segment lost 7 bases, leaving 10 bases of the junction unmatched. CDR3 coding DNA: TGCAGCGGCTCAACGGGACAGTTTTACGAGCAGTACTTC. It codes for CSGSTGQFYEQYF.

The chain employs TRBV9 and TRBJ1-6; 7 bases map to TRBD1. The V gene's germline CDR1 is SGDLS and CDR2 YYNGEE. The CDR3 contains 15 residues. V shed 4 bases, J shed 4 bases, and the junction held 5 bases outside the gene matches. The CDR3 here is CASSTRQGYNSPLHF. The DNA for the CDR3 is TGTGCCAGCAGCACCAGACAGGGATATAATTCACCCCTCCACTTT.

This rearrangement joins TRBV5-4 to TRBJ2-2, with D possibly being TRBD2 (5 bases). Per the germline V gene, CDR1 is SGHNT and CDR2 is YYREEE (reference sequence). CDR3 length: 15 amino acids. With 4 bases removed from V and 6 bases from J, the gap between germline ends came to 16 bases. The CDR3 bases are TGTGCCAGCAGCACCCCGGGATCCGGGGCCGGGGAGCTGTTTTTT. The encoded protein is CASSTPGSGAGELFF.

The chain recombines TRBV6-5 with TRBJ1-1, with 8 nucleotides matching TRBD1. Unmatched junction bases numbered 12, after V lost 6 bases and J lost 6 bases. The CDR3 has 15 amino acids. Germline V CDR1 and CDR2: MNHEY, SVGAGI. Here the CDR3 reads CASSILPGGWAEAFF. CDR3 nucleotides: TGTGCCAGCAGCATACTCCCAGGGGGCTGGGCTGAAGCTTTCTTT.

The rearrangement links TRBV2 to TRBJ2-1, with D tentatively TRBD2 (6 bases). This CDR3 has 14 amino acids. With 1 base removed from V and 5 bases from J, the gap between germline ends came to 9 bases. Per the germline V gene, CDR1 is SNHLY and CDR2 is FYNNEI. The CDR3 protein is CASSEVGGNNEQFF. The CDR3 DNA sequence: TGTGCCAGCAGTGAAGTTGGGGGGAACAATGAGCAGTTCTTC. Full variable domain (outside the CDR3, taken from reference TRBV2 and TRBJ2-1): EPEVTQTPSHQVTQMGQEVILRCVPISNHLYFYWYRQILGQKVEFLVSFYNNEISEKSEIFDDQFSVERPDGSNFTLKIRSTKLEDSAMYFCASSEVGGNNEQFFGPGTRLTVL.

This chain connects TRBV5-6 to TRBJ2-5; 8 bases fit TRBD1. This CDR3 spans 16 amino acids. Losses at the gene ends were 1 base for V and 4 bases for J; bases not matched to a gene: 9. The germline CDR1 and CDR2 sequences are SGHDT and YYEEEE. CDR3 region: CASSLRQGARGETQYF. CDR3 nucleotide sequence: TGTGCCAGCAGCTTGCGCCAGGGGGCGCGGGGAGAGACCCAGTACTTC.

The CDR3 DNA is TGTGCCAGCAGCTTACATAGCGGGAGCTCCTACAATGAGCAGTTCTTC. Residues: CASSLHSGSSYNEQFF. The chain joins TRBV11-3 to TRBJ2-1; TRBD2 aligns across 9 bases. Germline values: CDR1 SGHNT, CDR2 YENEEA. J was trimmed by 0 bases and V by 2 bases; bases with no gene match: 2. The length of the CDR3 is 16 residues.

This clone occurred a few times. CDR3 loop: CASSARGAGYTEAFF. CDR3 nucleotide sequence: TGTGCCAGCAGCGCCCGGGGGGCGGGTTACACTGAAGCTTTCTTT. This chain connects TRBV5-6 to TRBJ1-1; tentatively, D is TRBD1 (6 bases). Germline V gene data show CDR1 as SGHDT and CDR2 as YYEEEE. V lost 4 bases, J lost 3 bases, and 16 bases lay in between. This CDR3 has 15 residues.

In DNA form, the CDR3 reads TGCGCCAGCAGTGAAGGGACATACTACGAGCAGTACTTC. Amino acids: CASSEGTYYEQYF. This chain uses TRBV10-1 with TRBJ2-7, with D tentatively TRBD1 (6 bases). The germline V gene encodes CDR1 WNHNN and CDR2 SYGVQD (reference sequence). The CDR3 loop spans 13 amino acids. V lost 3 bases and J 3 bases, leaving 9 bases between the germline ends.